This T cell receptor (beta chain) was captured in a study of blood T cell repertoires in COVID-19. This clone was seen a handful of times. In the original workflow: Amplification with reference gene primers provided the estimates of nucleated cell counts. TCRdb's copy holds only in-frame clones and misses some; the assay was immunoSEQ multiplex PCR. That table gives V, J and clone size, and the DNA gave D and trimming. The repertoire holds about 140,000 clones, with over 70% as singletons. Germline CDR1 and CDR2: MNHEY and SMNVEV (reference sequence). The CDR3 is 14 residues long. V gave up 6 bases and J gave up 6 bases, with 17 bases separating them.

This TCR came from a woman aged 55-69 years with acute or convalescent COVID-19. The chain recombines TRBV27 with TRBJ1-1; D gene unclear. The sequenced sample consisted of peripheral blood. Here the CDR3 DNA reads TGTGCCAGCAGCTTCTTCGGGGTGGGCGCTGAAGCTTTCTTT. Its translation is CASSFFGVGAEAFF.